Listed below are T cell receptor beta chains from one sample, sequenced in a study of shared clonotypes between healthy human individuals. This table comes from immunoSEQ multiplex PCR, and its TCRdb copy is limited to in-frame clones, with some not included. The sample yields under 850,000 clones, around 93% seen once. The specimen was naive CD8+ T cells sorted from blood. These receptor sequences come from a man between 25 and 39 years old in good health. Both conserved end residues are part of each CDR3. A D gene is named only where the DNA matches it firmly. Size is stated for part of the rows, as once, few or many counts, or as a class when the clone is expanded.

V gene: TRBV9; D gene: -; clone size: -; J gene: TRBJ2-5; CDR3 DNA: TGTGCCAGCAGCATCGGCTTTCTCCAAGAGACCCAGTACTTC; CDR3 protein: CASSIGFLQETQYF
V gene: TRBV28; D gene: -; clone size: -; J gene: TRBJ2-3; CDR3 DNA: TGTGCCAGCATCCTCTCAATGGGGGATACGCAGTATTTT; CDR3 protein: CASILSMGDTQYF
V gene: TRBV29-1; D gene: TRBD1; clone size: few; J gene: TRBJ2-2; CDR3 DNA: TGCAGCGTTGGGACAGGTGTCGGGGAGCTGTTTTTT; CDR3 protein: CSVGTGVGELFF
V gene: TRBV30; D gene: TRBD2; clone size: -; J gene: TRBJ2-7; CDR3 DNA: TGTGCCTGGAGTGTAGAAGCGGGACCCTACGAGCAGTACTTC; CDR3 protein: CAWSVEAGPYEQYF
V gene: TRBV13; D gene: -; clone size: -; J gene: TRBJ2-3; CDR3 DNA: TGTGCCAGCAGCTTTGATGCGGCGCGTGGGGATACGCAGTATTTT; CDR3 protein: CASSFDAARGDTQYF
V gene: TRBV9; D gene: -; clone size: -; J gene: TRBJ2-7; CDR3 DNA: TGTGCCAGCAGCGAGTTTGCCAATCCCTCCTACGAGCAGTACTTC; CDR3 protein: CASSEFANPSYEQYF
V gene: TRBV4-3; D gene: -; clone size: -; J gene: TRBJ1-4; CDR3 DNA: TGCGCCAGCAGCCAAGATCGGACAACTAATGAAAAACTGTTTTTT; CDR3 protein: CASSQDRTTNEKLFF
V gene: TRBV7-9; D gene: -; clone size: -; J gene: TRBJ2-7; CDR3 DNA: TGTGCCAGCAGCGCCGCGGCGCAGGAGGGACCCTACTACGAGCAGTACTTC; CDR3 protein: CASSAAAQEGPYYEQYF
V gene: TRBV29-1; D gene: -; clone size: -; J gene: TRBJ1-2; CDR3 DNA: TGCAGCGTTGAAGGGGGGAATGGCTACACCTTC; CDR3 protein: CSVEGGNGYTF
V gene: TRBV11-2; D gene: TRBD1; clone size: -; J gene: TRBJ1-2; CDR3 DNA: TGTGCCAGCAGCCCCGGGACAGCTCTGCGCTACACCTTC; CDR3 protein: CASSPGTALRYTF
V gene: TRBV15; D gene: TRBD2; clone size: -; J gene: TRBJ2-3; CDR3 DNA: TGTGCCACCAGCAGAGTTAGCGGGAGGAGCACAGATACGCAGTATTTT; CDR3 protein: CATSRVSGRSTDTQYF
V gene: TRBV28; D gene: -; clone size: few; J gene: TRBJ2-2; CDR3 DNA: TGTGCCAGCAGGATCACAGGGTCGAACACCGGGGAGCTGTTTTTT; CDR3 protein: CASRITGSNTGELFF
V gene: TRBV7-8; D gene: -; clone size: -; J gene: TRBJ2-1; CDR3 DNA: TGTGCCAGCAGCACCTTTGCCTACAATGAGCAGTTCTTC; CDR3 protein: CASSTFAYNEQFF
V gene: TRBV18; D gene: -; clone size: -; J gene: TRBJ2-7; CDR3 DNA: TGTGCCAGCTCACCAGATTTAAGGGGTTACACCTACGAGCAGTACTTC; CDR3 protein: CASSPDLRGYTYEQYF
V gene: TRBV6-6; D gene: -; clone size: -; J gene: TRBJ2-1; CDR3 DNA: TGTGCCAGCAGTTACTCAGAGAGGAATGAGCAGTTCTTC; CDR3 protein: CASSYSERNEQFF
V gene: TRBV7-9; D gene: TRBD2; clone size: -; J gene: TRBJ2-1; CDR3 DNA: TGTGCCAGCAGCTCCTACGGGGCTAGCGGGAGGGGTTATGAGCAGTTCTTC; CDR3 protein: CASSSYGASGRGYEQFF
V gene: TRBV27; D gene: -; clone size: -; J gene: TRBJ2-7; CDR3 DNA: TGTGCCAGCAGTTTATCTTACCCAAGCAGCTACGAGCAGTACTTC; CDR3 protein: CASSLSYPSSYEQYF
V gene: TRBV29-1; D gene: -; clone size: -; J gene: TRBJ2-4; CDR3 DNA: TGCAGCGTGAATTTACAGGGAGCCAAAAACATTCAGTACTTC; CDR3 protein: CSVNLQGAKNIQYF
V gene: TRBV6-1; D gene: TRBD1; clone size: -; J gene: TRBJ2-7; CDR3 DNA: TGTGCCAGCAGACAGGGGAACCACGAGCAGTACTTC; CDR3 protein: CASRQGNHEQYF
V gene: TRBV4-3; D gene: TRBD1; clone size: -; J gene: TRBJ1-1; CDR3 DNA: TGCGCCAGCAGCCACAAACAGGGGATGAACACTGAAGCTTTCTTT; CDR3 protein: CASSHKQGMNTEAFF
V gene: TRBV4-1; D gene: TRBD2; clone size: -; J gene: TRBJ2-1; CDR3 DNA: TGCGCCAGCAGCCAAGCTAGCGGGATGCACAATGAGCAGTTCTTC; CDR3 protein: CASSQASGMHNEQFF
V gene: TRBV27; D gene: TRBD1; clone size: few; J gene: TRBJ2-3; CDR3 DNA: TGTGCCAGCAGTGGACAGGCGCCACCCACAGATACGCAGTATTTT; CDR3 protein: CASSGQAPPTDTQYF
V gene: TRBV5-1; D gene: -; clone size: -; J gene: TRBJ2-1; CDR3 DNA: TGCGCCAGCACCCTATTCCCCGACAATCCAGAGAATGAGCAGTTCTTC; CDR3 protein: CASTLFPDNPENEQFF
V gene: TRBV28; D gene: -; clone size: once; J gene: TRBJ1-4; CDR3 DNA: TGTGCCAGCAGTCCCCCGCCGGGCGGTAATGAAAAACTGTTTTTT; CDR3 protein: CASSPPPGGNEKLFF
V gene: TRBV10-1; D gene: TRBD1; clone size: -; J gene: TRBJ2-2; CDR3 DNA: TGCGCCAGCACGAGGGGGCGGTCCACCGGGGAGCTGTTTTTT; CDR3 protein: CASTRGRSTGELFF
V gene: TRBV7-9; D gene: TRBD2; clone size: -; J gene: TRBJ2-5; CDR3 DNA: TGTGCCAGCAGCTTCTTAAGGGGACTAGCGGACTCCACCCAGTACTTC; CDR3 protein: CASSFLRGLADSTQYF
V gene: TRBV6-5; D gene: -; clone size: few; J gene: TRBJ2-1; CDR3 DNA: TGTGCCAGCAGTTACGGGGGAAAGCAGTTCTTC; CDR3 protein: CASSYGGKQFF
V gene: TRBV7-9; D gene: -; clone size: -; J gene: TRBJ1-1; CDR3 DNA: TGTGCCAGCAGTGAGGGCAGACTGAACACTGAAGCTTTCTTT; CDR3 protein: CASSEGRLNTEAFF
V gene: TRBV27; D gene: TRBD2; clone size: once; J gene: TRBJ2-1; CDR3 DNA: TGTGCCAGCAGTCCAGGACTAGCGGGAGGGAGCTCCTACAATGAGCAGTTCTTC; CDR3 protein: CASSPGLAGGSSYNEQFF
V gene: TRBV5-1; D gene: TRBD2; clone size: once; J gene: TRBJ2-7; CDR3 DNA: TGCGCCAGCAGCCCCCGGACGGGACTAGCCTCCTACGAGCAGTACTTC; CDR3 protein: CASSPRTGLASYEQYF
V gene: TRBV19; D gene: TRBD2; clone size: -; J gene: TRBJ2-7; CDR3 DNA: TGTGCCAGTAGTCCAGCGGGACGCGACGAGCAGTACTTC; CDR3 protein: CASSPAGRDEQYF
V gene: TRBV6-5; D gene: -; clone size: -; J gene: TRBJ2-7; CDR3 DNA: TGTGCCAGCAGTACAGACAGAGCCTACGAGCAGTACTTC; CDR3 protein: CASSTDRAYEQYF
V gene: TRBV2; D gene: -; clone size: -; J gene: TRBJ2-7; CDR3 DNA: TGTGCCAGCAGGGGGGGAGCCTACGAGCAGTACTTC; CDR3 protein: CASRGGAYEQYF
V gene: TRBV27; D gene: -; clone size: few; J gene: TRBJ1-5; CDR3 DNA: TGTGCCAGCAGTTCGTCTCGCCAGCCCCAGCATTTT; CDR3 protein: CASSSSRQPQHF
V gene: TRBV10-3; D gene: TRBD1; clone size: -; J gene: TRBJ1-5; CDR3 DNA: TGTGCCATCAGTGCCGACAGGGGGCAGGGGGGCAATCAGCCCCAGCATTTT; CDR3 protein: CAISADRGQGGNQPQHF
V gene: TRBV7-6; D gene: TRBD1; clone size: -; J gene: TRBJ2-2; CDR3 DNA: TGTGCCAGCAGCTTAGAGTCAGGGGGTCCGAACACCGGGGAGCTGTTTTTT; CDR3 protein: CASSLESGGPNTGELFF
V gene: TRBV25-1; D gene: -; clone size: -; J gene: TRBJ2-2; CDR3 DNA: TGTGCCAGCAGTGAATATAAGACTTGGGGTCCCTACGGGGAGCTGTTTTTT; CDR3 protein: CASSEYKTWGPYGELFF
V gene: TRBV5-1; D gene: TRBD1; clone size: -; J gene: TRBJ2-7; CDR3 DNA: TGCGCCAGCAGCTTACAGGGGGCCTACGAGCAGTACTTC; CDR3 protein: CASSLQGAYEQYF
V gene: TRBV7-8; D gene: TRBD1; clone size: -; J gene: TRBJ2-1; CDR3 DNA: TGTGCCAGCAGCTTAGCCAGGGGGCAGTATCTTGAGCAGTTCTTC; CDR3 protein: CASSLARGQYLEQFF
V gene: TRBV7-6; D gene: TRBD1; clone size: -; J gene: TRBJ2-7; CDR3 DNA: TGTGCCAGCAGCCGGACAGGTCTAGAGCAGTACTTC; CDR3 protein: CASSRTGLEQYF
V gene: TRBV5-1; D gene: -; clone size: once; J gene: TRBJ2-7; CDR3 DNA: TGCGCCAGCAGCTTGGTGAGTCTTACCTACGAGCAGTACTTC; CDR3 protein: CASSLVSLTYEQYF
V gene: TRBV27; D gene: -; clone size: -; J gene: TRBJ1-2; CDR3 DNA: TGTGCCAGCAGTTTAAAGGGGGGCAGGGGAGACTATGGCTACACCTTC; CDR3 protein: CASSLKGGRGDYGYTF
V gene: TRBV6-1; D gene: -; clone size: -; J gene: TRBJ2-2; CDR3 DNA: TGTGCCAGCACTTTTGGGGAGGCGGGCACCGGGGAGCTGTTTTTT; CDR3 protein: CASTFGEAGTGELFF
V gene: TRBV6-5; D gene: -; clone size: -; J gene: TRBJ1-1; CDR3 DNA: TGTGCCAGCAGTCTCAGGGTGAACACTGAAGCTTTCTTT; CDR3 protein: CASSLRVNTEAFF
V gene: TRBV25-1; D gene: -; clone size: -; J gene: TRBJ2-7; CDR3 DNA: TGTGCCAGCACCGATGGTTGGTACGAGCAGTACTTC; CDR3 protein: CASTDGWYEQYF